This passage covers 19 T cell receptor beta chains from one sample sequenced in a study of OX40 agonist ivuxolimab in advanced cancers. Libraries were made using the immunoSEQ multiplex PCR assay. TCRdb took this table from immuneACCESS and kept in-frame rearrangements with V and J called. Such tables lack part of the clones; where checked against another copy, unresolved V genes explain under half of the gap, and the rest is unexplained. For this sample there are about 70,000 clones; roughly nine tenths appear just once. About 7.1% of the sample is taken by the ten largest. Sequenced here: CD4+ or CD8+ T cells sorted from blood, sampled in a trial of the OX40 agonist ivuxolimab. The receptors were sampled from an adult with an advanced solid tumor such as melanoma, head and neck, liver or kidney cancer.

The chain is built from TRBV4-1 and TRBJ1-5, with D unclear. There are 15 residues in the CDR3. Trimming pared 0 bases from V and 7 bases from J, leaving 13 bases between. Germline V gene sequence: CDR1 MGHRA, CDR2 YSYEKL. This CDR3 reads CASSQEMAGGQPQHF. The CDR3 nucleotides read TGCGCCAGCAGCCAAGAAATGGCGGGCGGACAGCCCCAGCATTTT.

This clone was observed a single time. The genes are TRBV13 and TRBJ1-1, with D unresolved. Trimming took 5 bases from V and 4 from J, leaving 11 bases between them. The germline gives CDR1 PRHDT, CDR2 FYEKMQ (reference sequence). This CDR3 is 13 amino acids long. CDR3 nucleotide sequence: TGTGCCAGCAGCCTCACTGAGGGCACTGAAGCTTTCTTT. Protein: CASSLTEGTEAFF.

The rearrangement links TRBV9 to TRBJ1-4, with no clear D. Germline CDR1 reads SGDLS; CDR2 reads YYNGEE. This CDR3 is 16 amino acids long. V was shortened by 0 bases and J by 0 bases, with 9 bases between the two germline ends. The CDR3 DNA is TGTGCCAGCAGCGTAGGGGTACTTGCAACTAATGAAAAACTGTTTTTT. Protein: CASSVGVLATNEKLFF.

In DNA, the CDR3 is TGCAGCGTTGAAGGAATTGAAGGGGTAGTCTCCTACAATGAGCAGTTCTTC. This sequence encodes CSVEGIEGVVSYNEQFF. J is TRBJ2-1 and V is TRBV29-1; TRBD1 is a possible D gene (5 bases). The length of the CDR3 is 17 residues. The germline V gene encodes CDR1 SQVTM and CDR2 ANQGSEA. V gave up 1 base and J gave up 0 bases, with 16 bases separating them.

This sequence joins TRBV7-9 and TRBJ1-4; the match to TRBD1 covers 9 bases. The CDR3 has 18 residues. Trimming took 4 bases from V and 8 from J; bases not matched to a gene: 17. Germline CDR1 SEHNR, CDR2 FQNEAQ (reference sequence). This CDR3 reads CASSSGTGKLVNREKLFF. The DNA of the CDR3 is TGTGCCAGCAGCTCAGGGACAGGGAAACTTGTAAATAGGGAAAAACTGTTTTTT.

The rearrangement links TRBV7-6 to TRBJ1-5, with TRBD1 identical over 8 bases. The germline CDR1 and CDR2 sequences are SGHVS and FNYEAQ. V shed 2 bases and J 5 bases; nucleotides not matched to a gene: 5. The CDR3 is 15 amino acids. The DNA for the CDR3 is TGTGCCAGCAGCTTAATCAGGGGGCTGGATCAGCCCCAGCATTTT. Its translation is CASSLIRGLDQPQHF.

This clone was seen once. The chain couples TRBV7-9 to TRBJ2-4; 7 bases align to TRBD2. This CDR3 has 17 amino acids. Germline trimming cut 5 bases from V and 3 bases from J; bases unmatched to any gene: 13. Germline values: CDR1 SEHNR, CDR2 FQNEAQ (reference sequence). The CDR3 DNA is TGTGCCAGCAGCCCGACTGGGACGGGGGGATTCAAAAACATTCAGTACTTC. Translation: CASSPTGTGGFKNIQYF.

Only one count was recorded for this clone. The chain joins TRBV7-9 to TRBJ1-5; 7 bases map to TRBD1. This CDR3 comprises 12 residues. Per the germline V gene, CDR1 is SEHNR and CDR2 is FQNEAQ (reference sequence). The junction had 2 bases not matched to a gene; V was cut back by 7 bases and J by 5 bases. The CDR3 bases are TGTGCCAGCAACACAGGGGATCAGCCCCAGCATTTT. Protein sequence: CASNTGDQPQHF.

This chain uses TRBV21-1 with TRBJ2-7. TRBV21-1 is shown as a pseudogene. This CDR3 comprises 17 residues. CDR3 protein: CASSPEWTEKPSYEQYF. DNA of the CDR3: TGTGCCAGCAGCCCCGAGTGGACGGAGAAACCTTCCTACGAGCAGTACTTC.

This chain links TRBV28 with TRBJ2-2; tentative D call: TRBD2 (5 bases). Trimming cost V 3 bases and J 0 bases, with 5 bases left between them. CDR1 MDHEN and CDR2 SYDVKM come from the germline V gene. CDR3 length: 14 residues. CDR3 nucleotide sequence: TGTGCCAGCAGTTTGGGAGCGAACACCGGGGAGCTGTTTTTT. The encoded protein is CASSLGANTGELFF. Complete variable domain (other parts from reference TRBV28 and TRBJ2-2): DVKVTQSSRYLVKRTGEKVFLECVQDMDHENMFWYRQDPGLGLRLIYFSYDVKMKEKGDIPEGYSVSREKKERFSLILESASTNQTSMYLCASSLGANTGELFFGEGSRLTVL.

This clone was found a few times. J is TRBJ1-3 and V is TRBV10-1, with 7 bases fitting TRBD1. The germline CDR1 and CDR2 sequences are WNHNN and SYGVQD (reference sequence). V lost 5 bases, J lost 2 bases, and 3 bases stayed unmatched. The CDR3 totals 14 residues. In DNA form, the CDR3 reads TGCGCCAGCAGTTTGACAGGGACTGGAAACACCATATATTTT. Amino acid sequence: CASSLTGTGNTIYF.

The chain recombines TRBV7-9 with TRBJ2-7; 7 bases line up with TRBD1. The V segment lost 2 bases and the J segment 3 bases; nucleotides outside the gene matches: 7. This CDR3 comprises 15 residues. From germline, CDR1 is SEHNR and CDR2 FQNEAQ (reference sequence). CDR3 DNA sequence: TGTGCCAGCAGCTTACGACAGGGAGTAGTCTACGAGCAGTACTTC. Its translation: CASSLRQGVVYEQYF.

This chain joins TRBV25-1 and TRBJ1-5; D is possibly TRBD1 (5 bases). With 8 bases removed from V and 6 bases from J, the gap between germline ends came to 23 bases. The CDR3 is made up of 16 amino acids. Germline CDR1 MGHDK, CDR2 SYGVNS. The CDR3 coding sequence is TGTGCCAGCTGCGACACCACCGTTTCAGGGCGTCAGCCCCAGCATTTT. This codes for CASCDTTVSGRQPQHF.

This chain joins TRBV6-1 and TRBJ2-7; 7 bases match TRBD2. The junction had 1 base not matched to a gene; V was cut back by 6 bases and J by 2 bases. CDR3 length: 12 residues. Germline-derived CDR1 and CDR2 are MNHNS and SASEGT. As DNA, the CDR3 is TGTGCCAGCAGGGGACTAACCTACGAGCAGTACTTC. This encodes CASRGLTYEQYF.

CDR3 sequence (DNA): TGTGCCAGCAGCTTAGACGTGGGCGCGAACACTGAAGCTTTCTTT. It translates to CASSLDVGANTEAFF. J is TRBJ1-1 and V is TRBV7-6, with unresolved D. The CDR3 consists of 15 residues. With 1 base removed from V and 1 base from J, the gap between germline ends came to 10 bases. Per germline, CDR1 SGHVS and CDR2 FNYEAQ.

The chain recombines TRBV30 with TRBJ1-5, with D maybe TRBD1 (5 bases). This CDR3 region has 14 residues. CDR1 and CDR2 from the germline V gene are GTSNPN and SVGIG (reference sequence). Trimming took 3 bases from V and 0 from J, leaving 9 bases between them. The CDR3 coding sequence is TGTGCCTGGAGGGGGGAACATAGCAATCAGCCCCAGCATTTT. Translated, it gives CAWRGEHSNQPQHF.

CDR3 amino acids: CASSVTQGSTDTQYF. As DNA, the CDR3 is TGTGCCAGCAGCGTCACACAGGGTAGCACAGATACGCAGTATTTT. The chain couples TRBV11-2 to TRBJ2-3, with D perhaps matching TRBD1 (6 bases). Per the germline V gene, CDR1 is SGHAT and CDR2 is FQNNGV. The length of the CDR3 is 15 residues. V was cut by 5 bases and J by 0 bases, with 12 bases left in between. Full variable domain (remainder filled in from reference TRBV11-2 and TRBJ2-3): EAGVAQSPRYKIIEKRQSVAFWCNPISGHATLYWYQQILGQGPKLLIQFQNNGVVDDSQLPKDRFSAERLKGVDSTLKIQPAKLEDSAVYLCASSVTQGSTDTQYFGPGTRLTVL.

The chain carries TRBV4-3 and TRBJ2-7; D perhaps matches TRBD2 (6 bases). The ends were cut back, 0 bases at V and 3 bases at J, with 12 bases in the middle. The CDR3 is made up of 15 amino acids. CDR1 and CDR2 (germline): LGHNA, YSLEER. CDR3 protein: CASSQEASEDYEQYF. CDR3 nucleotide sequence: TGCGCCAGCAGCCAAGAGGCTAGCGAGGACTACGAGCAGTACTTC.

The chain joins TRBV7-8 to TRBJ2-5, with 11 positions matching TRBD2. In germline, CDR1 is SGHVS, CDR2 FQNEAQ. V shed 8 bases, J shed 5 bases, and the junction held 7 bases outside the gene matches. This CDR3 contains 14 residues. CDR3 DNA: TGTGCCAGCTCTTTAGCGGGGGGGGCTGAGACCCAGTACTTC. Amino acid sequence: CASSLAGGAETQYF. Filled out from reference TRBV7-8 and TRBJ2-5, the complete variable domain reads GAGVSQSPRYKVAKRGQDVALRCDPISGHVSLFWYQQALGQGPEFLTYFQNEAQLDKSGLPSDRFFAERPEGSVSTLKIQRTQQEDSAVYLCASSLAGGAETQYFGPGTRLLVL.